This T cell receptor beta chain was documented in a study of T cells after yellow fever vaccination. Study-wide context: The SMART-Seq v4 Ultra Low Input method served to prepare the low-cell-number fractions. Findings and limits, study-wide: The CD4 and CD8 compartments had a small share of their clonotypes in common.

Germline CDR1 and CDR2: LGHNA and YSLEER. Trimming pared 0 bases from V and 9 bases from J, leaving 21 bases between. There are 17 residues in the CDR3. MiXCR, run by TCRdb on the 5' RACE reads, gives a single entry per CDR3 protein. The sample includes 200,000 to 300,000 distinct CDR3 sequences, 10% to 15% seen only once; the top ten take roughly 0.5%. Only a few counts were recorded for this clonotype. The antigen is undetermined. The receptor was isolated from a man aged 25-45 years who received the YFV17D yellow fever vaccine. This rearrangement joins TRBV4-3 to TRBJ2-1, with D perhaps TRBD1 or TRBD2 (6 bases each). The sample was CD4+ T cells sorted from PBMCs, taken 45 days after the yellow fever booster vaccination. The CDR3 is CASSQDGGSSRGFEQFF. CDR3 bases: TGCGCCAGCAGCCAAGATGGGGGGTCTAGCAGGGGTTTTGAGCAGTTCTTC.